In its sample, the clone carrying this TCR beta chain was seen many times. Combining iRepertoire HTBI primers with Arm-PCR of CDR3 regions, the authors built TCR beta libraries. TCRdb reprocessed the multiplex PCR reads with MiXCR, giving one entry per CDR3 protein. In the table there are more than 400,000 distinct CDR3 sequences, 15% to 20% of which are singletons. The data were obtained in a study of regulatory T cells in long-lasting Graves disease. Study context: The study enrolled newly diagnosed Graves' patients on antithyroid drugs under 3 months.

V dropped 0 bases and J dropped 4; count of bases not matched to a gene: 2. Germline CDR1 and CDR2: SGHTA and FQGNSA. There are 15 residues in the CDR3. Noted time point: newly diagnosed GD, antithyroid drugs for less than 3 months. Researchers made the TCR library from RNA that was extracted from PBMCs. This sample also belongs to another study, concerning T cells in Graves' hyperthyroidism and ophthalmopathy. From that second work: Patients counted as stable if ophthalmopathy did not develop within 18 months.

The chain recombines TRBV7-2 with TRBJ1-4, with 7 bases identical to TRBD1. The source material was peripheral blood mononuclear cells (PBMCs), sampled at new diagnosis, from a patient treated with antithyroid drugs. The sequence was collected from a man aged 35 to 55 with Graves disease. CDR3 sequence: CASSLAGTVNEKLFF. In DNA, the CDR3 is TGTGCCAGCAGCTTAGCCGGGACAGTTAATGAAAAACTGTTTTTT.